This TCR beta chain came from a study of spatial heterogeneity in lung cancer (dated by TCRdb to between 2019 and 2020). With regard to the full study: More beta-chain than alpha-chain transcripts were consistently detected, likely reflecting higher beta-chain transcript abundance. In non-small cell lung cancer, the study quantitatively compared TCR alpha and beta repertoires across several tumor regions, matched nontumor lung, and blood. In the raw uncorrected reads, each unique combination of TCR and UMI appeared on average more than ten times. Nonsynonymous mutation counts, determined by whole-exome sequencing of tumor tissue, were related to TCR repertoire features. At surgery, both alpha and beta chains were TCR-sequenced in over 200 tumor regions, approximately 64 matched nontumor lung samples and some 58 PBMC samples.

The method behind the library was 5' RACE. TCRdb lists the instrument as NextSeq 500. To allow correction of PCR and sequencing errors, the TCR library protocol tagged every TCR cDNA molecule with a unique molecular identifier. The paper's data handling went like this. Decombinator tools were used for TCR identification, UMI-based error correction and CDR3 extraction. TCRs above a frequency of 2 per 1,000, corresponding to the top 1% of the tumor frequency distribution, were defined as expanded. Each repertoire was subsampled 100 times to 5,000 TCRs, after which Renyi diversity was computed with the R vegan package. CDR3 similarity networks were constructed using string-kernel similarity of amino acid triplets, with links drawn between CDR3s whose pairwise similarity was above 0.82. TCRdb trimmed public reads at Q25 via fastp, called clones via MiXCR and kept in-frame beta chains. When rows share a CDR3 protein, they turn into one entry using the most common DNA and genes. V and J calls and clone size were set by TCRdb, not the authors. The sample profile shows about 90,000 distinct CDR3 sequences; approximately 8.9% of them were found once. About 7.1% of the sample is in the top ten clones.

The study at large found these results: Additional single-cell paired TCR alpha and beta sequencing was considered necessary to confirm, at a functional level, the hypothesis that regional TCRs recognize regional mutations. Ubiquitous expanded tumor TCRs showed up in blood more often at tumor resection than at routine follow-up.

The intended sense of this specimen's time point label: sample taken at primary tumor resection. TCR sequencing used whole RNA extracted from tumor and nontumor lung tissue, or from cryopreserved PBMC samples, without cell sorting. Donors were 72 patients with early-stage, untreated non-small cell lung cancer from the lung TRACERx cohort. Only patients for whom sufficient RNA was available from at least two tumor regions were selected for TCR sequencing. The germline V gene sets CDR1 to MDHEN and CDR2 to SYDVKM. From the cysteine up to the phenylalanine, the CDR3 has a length of 16 residues. CDR3 DNA only is kept here, 48 bases in frame from base 1. V lost 5 bases and J lost 0 bases; the stretch between them is 13 bases long. This clonotype was recorded many times. Its antigen is not yet known. Nothing much larger sits one base from this clone, and base qualities are not available.

Recombination joined TRBV28 with TRBJ2-2, with no confidently assigned D gene. The sequencing here drew on PBMCs, taken at surgery. The TCR comes from a male donor with early-stage non-small cell lung cancer. The DNA reads TGTGCCAGCAGTCTCACAGTACCCGCGAACACCGGGGAGCTGTTTTTT. Its translation is CASSLTVPANTGELFF.